This T cell receptor beta chain was recovered during a study of glioma-infiltrating T cells. V dropped 2 bases and J dropped 5 bases, with 6 bases sitting between them. CDR1 SGHTA and CDR2 FQGNSA come from the germline V gene. This CDR3 contains 12 residues. Amplification of TCR alpha and beta CDR3 regions from RNA used iRepertoire nested multiplex PCR. Tissue mRNA or PBMC total RNA, roughly 90-400 ng, went into one-step reverse transcription and amplification. TCRdb analysed the multiplex PCR reads with MiXCR anew, one entry per CDR3 protein. Of about 140,000 distinct CDR3 sequences listed, 35% to 50% are singletons. Notes on the study in general: Tissue and blood shared very few CDR3 sequences. Non-neoplastic patients had below-expected tissue-blood divergence, while all gliomas exceeded expectation.

This clonotype was recorded a few times. The antigen is undetermined. The source of this sequence is a human donor with low-grade glioma or glioblastoma, undergoing nonglioma brain surgery, or in good health (not recorded which). The sequenced sample was glioma tissue, nonneoplastic brain tissue, or PBMCs (not recorded which). J is TRBJ1-2 and V is TRBV7-2; D uncertain. The DNA of the CDR3 is TGTGCCAGCAGCTTACCCAGATATGGCTACACCTTC. Protein: CASSLPRYGYTF.